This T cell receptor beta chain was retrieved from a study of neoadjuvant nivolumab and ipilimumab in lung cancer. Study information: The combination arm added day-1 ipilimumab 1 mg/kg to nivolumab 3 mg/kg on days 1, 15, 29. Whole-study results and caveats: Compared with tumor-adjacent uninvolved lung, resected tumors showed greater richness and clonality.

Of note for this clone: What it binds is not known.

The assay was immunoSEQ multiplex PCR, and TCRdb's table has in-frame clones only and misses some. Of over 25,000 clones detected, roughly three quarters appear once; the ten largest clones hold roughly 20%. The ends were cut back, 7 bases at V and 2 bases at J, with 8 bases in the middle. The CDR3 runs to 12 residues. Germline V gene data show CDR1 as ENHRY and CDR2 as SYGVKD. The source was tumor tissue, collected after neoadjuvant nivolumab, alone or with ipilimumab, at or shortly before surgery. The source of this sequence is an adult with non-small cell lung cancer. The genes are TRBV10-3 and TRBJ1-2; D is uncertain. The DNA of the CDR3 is TGTGCCATCACGGCGGGGAACTATGGCTACACCTTC. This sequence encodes CAITAGNYGYTF.